This T cell receptor beta chain is from a study of T cells in Graves' hyperthyroidism and ophthalmopathy. Regarding the study as a whole: Ophthalmopathy could be told apart from stable hyperthyroidism with a 13 V-J model. Expanded thyroid clonotypes (above 0.001) were mostly also found in blood.

Template material for amplifying TCR beta CDR3 regions consisted of RNA transcripts. When the TCR CDR3 underwent first-round RT-PCR, the HTBI primer set was used. TCRdb reprocessed the multiplex PCR reads via MiXCR and lists one record per CDR3 protein. The table has almost 250,000 distinct CDR3 sequences, over 20% seen once; the top ten hold around 40%. The authors took PBMCs from 10 ml fresh peripheral blood. This clonotype was observed many times. Its matching antigen is unknown. Per the germline V gene, CDR1 is MDHEN and CDR2 is SYDVKM. The CDR3 is made up of 12 amino acids. V lost 3 bases to trimming and J lost 10 bases, with 7 bases between them.

The sample comprised blood. This sequence joins TRBV28 and TRBJ1-6; no clear D gene. This TCR derives from a woman aged 40 to 49 with Graves' ophthalmopathy. CDR3 coding DNA: TGTGCCAGCAGTTTCATAGAATCACCCCTCCACTTT. Protein: CASSFIESPLHF.